These T cell receptor beta chains were read from a single sample in a study of blood T cell repertoires in COVID-19. The protocol was immunoSEQ multiplex PCR, while the TCRdb copy is restricted to in-frame clones and leaves out a portion. Counted here are more than 150,000 clones, 84% occurring once; the ten biggest clones make up approximately 10%. The sequenced sample consisted of peripheral blood. The receptor source for this set is a woman aged 50 to 60 with acute or convalescent COVID-19. Each CDR3 is given with its conserved first and last residue. A D gene is named only where the DNA matches it firmly.

>TRBJ2-1|11|TRBV6-5|TRBD1
CASRGQFEQFF
TGTGCCAGCAGGGGACAGTTTGAGCAGTTCTTC
>TRBJ2-7|12|TRBV7-8|.
CASSQTVLEQYF
TGTGCCAGCAGCCAGACAGTGCTCGAGCAGTACTTC
>TRBJ2-3|16|TRBV27|TRBD2
CASSSTSGGSTDTQYF
TGTGCCAGCAGTTCAACTAGCGGGGGTAGCACAGATACGCAGTATTTT
>TRBJ2-3|21|TRBV14|TRBD2
CASSQASPYGGGEAKRDTQYF
TGTGCCAGCAGCCAAGCATCTCCTTATGGGGGGGGAGAGGCTAAAAGGGATACGCAGTATTTT
>TRBJ2-1|15|TRBV7-3|TRBD1
CASSLTGGSYNEQFF
TGTGCCAGCAGTCTAACAGGGGGCTCCTACAATGAGCAGTTCTTC
>TRBJ2-7|13|TRBV6-6|TRBD2
CASTGRETYEQYF
TGTGCCAGCACGGGGAGGGAGACCTACGAGCAGTACTTC
>TRBJ2-1|14|TRBV29-1|TRBD2
CSVLRGRTYNEQFF
TGCAGCGTTCTGCGCGGGAGGACCTACAATGAGCAGTTCTTC
>TRBJ2-3|13|TRBV7-2|.
CASSLAGEDTQYF
TGTGCCAGCAGCTTAGCCGGGGAAGATACGCAGTATTTT
>TRBJ2-5|12|TRBV29-1|TRBD2
CSSLGGQETQYF
TGCAGCTCCTTGGGGGGGCAAGAGACCCAGTACTTC
>TRBJ1-2|12|TRBV9|.
CASSLSGGGYTF
TGTGCCAGCAGCCTCTCGGGGGGTGGCTACACCTTC